This T cell receptor beta chain was sequenced during a study of CD8 T cell repertoires and HIV-1 epitope variants. Study in general: The baseline condition was 1M T cells left uncultured.

Assay: immunoSEQ multiplex PCR; the TCRdb copy retains only in-frame clones and omits some. The sample includes about 5,600 clones, over 65% of them seen just once. The CDR3 consists of 15 residues. V gave up 0 bases and J gave up 2 bases; unmatched junction bases: 3. Germline V gene lookup returns CDR1 LGHNA and CDR2 YSLEER. This clone appeared a single time. The target antigen is unknown. The sequence came from a male donor with HIV. The chain has TRBV4-3 and TRBJ1-2, with TRBD1 identical over 7 bases. The sequenced sample consisted of cultured CD8+ T cells derived from PBMCs. The CDR3 is CASSQDAQGNYGYTF. CDR3 sequence (DNA): TGCGCCAGCAGCCAAGATGCACAGGGGAACTATGGCTACACCTTC.